The next 8 T cell receptor beta chains were all read from a single sample in a study of T cell responses to AZD1222 COVID-19 vaccine. The assay was immunoSEQ multiplex PCR, and TCRdb's table has in-frame clones only and misses some. This sample has 100,000 to 150,000 clones, with around 92% found just once. Sequenced here: peripheral blood, sampled 28 days after the second AZD1222 dose. Source of these receptors: an adult who received the AZD1222 COVID-19 vaccine.

On this clone: Different DNA sequences within this sample yield the same CDR3. The CDR3 region has the DNA TGTGCCAGCAGTGAACGGCAGGGAAATTCACCCCTCCACTTT. Protein sequence: CASSERQGNSPLHF. This chain joins TRBV6-1 and TRBJ1-6; D is perhaps TRBD1 (5 bases). The V end lost 2 bases, the J end lost 7 bases, and 9 bases lay between the germline ends. The CDR3 spans 14 residues. Germline V lookup: CDR1 MNHNS, CDR2 SASEGT.

This clone was observed once. The chain joins TRBV28 to TRBJ1-1; tentatively, D is TRBD1 (5 bases). V lost 2 bases to trimming and J lost 6 bases, with 10 bases between them. The germline CDR1 and CDR2 sequences are MDHEN and SYDVKM. CDR3 length: 13 residues. Here the CDR3 DNA reads TGTGCCAGCAGTTTAGGGACGGGGCCTGAAGCTTTCTTT. Residues: CASSLGTGPEAFF.

The chain has TRBV27 and TRBJ1-1; D call uncertain. Trimming took off 6 bases at V and 0 bases at J, with 8 bases between the two ends. CDR1 is MNHEY, CDR2 SMNVEV, per germline (reference sequence). The length of the CDR3 is 13 residues. The CDR3 region has the DNA TGTGCCAGCAGCCTCCTCCTGAACACTGAAGCTTTCTTT. Protein: CASSLLLNTEAFF.

This chain connects TRBV11-3 to TRBJ2-2; D call uncertain. Per germline, CDR1 SGHNT and CDR2 YENEEA. The CDR3 is 13 residues long. V shed 5 bases and J shed 8 bases, with 12 bases lying between them. CDR3 amino acids: CASSRSWLGELFF. The CDR3 nucleotides read TGTGCCAGCAGCCGTTCTTGGCTGGGGGAGCTGTTTTTT.

J is TRBJ1-3 and V is TRBV29-1; a weak D match, TRBD1 (5 bases). Looked up from germline, CDR1 is SQVTM and CDR2 is ANQGSEA. The V end lost 3 bases, the J end lost 4 bases, and 16 bases lay between the germline ends. The CDR3 spans 15 residues. CDR3 coding DNA: TGCAGCGTTGATGCCAGGGACTCGGGGGGAAACACCATATATTTT. Its translation is CSVDARDSGGNTIYF.

The V call is TRBV19, the J call TRBJ1-2; 7 bases fit TRBD1. The CDR3 runs 20 residues. V was clipped by 8 bases and J by 0 bases; unmatched bases: 24. Germline CDR1 reads LNHDA; CDR2 reads SQIVND (reference sequence). This chain's CDR3 is CASLDTPAGTTGVANYGYTF. In DNA, the CDR3 is TGTGCCAGTCTGGACACCCCTGCCGGGACCACAGGGGTAGCTAACTATGGCTACACCTTC.

The genes are TRBV7-2 and TRBJ1-4; 8 bases align to TRBD1. The CDR3 has 14 residues. Germline values: CDR1 SGHTA, CDR2 FQGNSA. The junction had 6 bases not matched to a gene; V was cut back by 5 bases and J by 7 bases. CDR3 bases: TGTGCCAGCAGCCCTCGGACAGGGTTTGAAAAACTGTTTTTT. Its translation is CASSPRTGFEKLFF.

J is TRBJ1-3 and V is TRBV2; D is perhaps TRBD1 (5 bases). Germline CDR1 SNHLY, CDR2 FYNNEI. This CDR3 spans 15 amino acids. V lost 4 bases and J lost 1, with 11 bases in between. This chain's CDR3 is CASSGGTESGNTIYF. CDR3 DNA sequence: TGTGCCAGCAGTGGTGGGACCGAATCTGGAAACACCATATATTTT.